This is a list of T cell receptor beta chains from one sample in a study of shared clonotypes between healthy human individuals. Sequenced by immunoSEQ multiplex PCR; TCRdb stores in-frame clones only, minus some. This table holds some 2,000,000 clones, roughly 94% found once. The sample consisted of naive CD8+ T cells sorted from blood. Source of these receptors: a man aged 18 to 35 in good health. Each CDR3 is given without its conserved first and last residue. The D gene is left open where the match is weak. Rows may omit the clone size; those that give it use once, few, many or a size class.

size	V	D	J	CDR3
-	TRBV2	TRBD2	TRBJ2-5	ASSEAMGLAETQY
-	TRBV25-1	-	TRBJ1-2	ASSDSSYGYT
-	TRBV27	TRBD2	TRBJ2-7	ASSLAGGFYEQY
-	TRBV6-5	TRBD2	TRBJ2-2	ASSYEGGGNTGELF
-	TRBV7-9	-	TRBJ2-5	ATGWTGEETQY
-	TRBV6-5	TRBD1	TRBJ2-5	ASSYSTGEARETQY
-	TRBV28	TRBD1	TRBJ1-6	ASSLFQGAGSPLH
-	TRBV11-2	TRBD1	TRBJ1-1	ASSATQGAGGEAF
-	TRBV29-1	-	TRBJ2-7	SAEDSYEQY
-	TRBV18	-	TRBJ2-3	ASSPSLSSTDTQY
few	TRBV2	-	TRBJ1-6	ASSLRDNSPLH
-	TRBV5-5	-	TRBJ2-7	ASSYWDGAYEQY
-	TRBV13	-	TRBJ2-7	ASSHGADEQY
-	TRBV6-5	-	TRBJ2-6	ASSYSIVFGANVLT
-	TRBV4-1	TRBD1	TRBJ2-5	ASSFRDSNLETQY
-	TRBV28	TRBD2	TRBJ2-1	ASSLTERGMLNEQF
-	TRBV12-5	-	TRBJ2-7	ASGYSGDEQY
-	TRBV27	-	TRBJ1-6	ASSPGGVFYNSPLH
few	TRBV5-6	-	TRBJ1-2	ASSFTRDNGYT
-	TRBV5-1	-	TRBJ2-7	ASSLSFSYEQY